The T cell receptor beta chain described here comes from a study of blood T cell repertoires in COVID-19. At the level of the study: There were acute and convalescent COVID-19 samples, and they came from the United States, Italy and Spain. T cells, B-cell-depleted T cells, or PBMCs supplied cDNA or gDNA.

V was trimmed by 6 bases and J by 3 bases, leaving 14 bases between them. Per germline, CDR1 SQVTM and CDR2 ANQGSEA. The CDR3 extends over 13 amino acids. Original processing methods: How many nucleated cells were present was estimated from reference gene primer amplification. The data were produced by immunoSEQ multiplex PCR, yet TCRdb's version contains in-frame clones alone and is incomplete. From that table come the V and J calls and clone size; the DNA was used to work out D and trimming. The sample includes some 87,000 clones, about 90% of them seen just once. Sequencing was done on a sample of peripheral blood. The chain is built from TRBV29-1 and TRBJ1-2; D may be TRBD1 (5 bases). The TCR originated in a human donor in a cohort sampled during active COVID-19. The CDR3 DNA sequence: TGCAGCGTCCCGAATACAGGTTACTATGGCTACACCTTC. Its protein product is CSVPNTGYYGYTF.